This T cell receptor beta chain stems from a study of blood T cell repertoires in COVID-19. Across the whole study: Donors in the United States, Italy and Spain gave samples during acute or convalescent COVID-19. T cells, B-cell-depleted T cells, or PBMCs provided the cDNA or gDNA that served as material.

Original data processing: Estimation of nucleated cell counts was performed using reference gene primer amplification. The protocol was immunoSEQ multiplex PCR, while the TCRdb copy is restricted to in-frame clones and leaves out a portion. The D gene and trimming were derived from the DNA, and the V and J assignments and clone size from that table. This table has around 57,000 clones, 88% appearing once. This clone was found a few times. From germline, CDR1 is MNHEY and CDR2 SMNVEV (reference sequence). The CDR3 contains 15 residues. V was cut by 2 bases and J by 3 bases, with 13 bases left in between.

The clonotype comes from an elderly woman with active COVID-19. Input material: peripheral blood. The V call is TRBV27, the J call TRBJ1-2; D gene uncertain. CDR3 DNA: TGTGCCAGCAGTTTAAGGTCCGCGGGTGACTATGGCTACACCTTC. Protein product: CASSLRSAGDYGYTF.